What follows is one T cell receptor (beta chain) and its context. The data are from a study of blood T cell repertoires in COVID-19. Study-wide background: Acute and convalescent COVID-19 specimens originated in the United States, Italy and Spain. PBMCs, B-cell-depleted T cells, or T cells provided the cDNA or gDNA that made up the material.

The CDR3 extends over 15 amino acids. CDR1 LGHDT and CDR2 YNNKEL come from the germline V gene (reference sequence). The germline V and J ends were trimmed by 1 base and 2 bases, with 11 bases remaining between them. Original methodology: Amplification from reference gene primers served as the basis for estimated nucleated cell counts. Clones were sequenced by immunoSEQ multiplex PCR, and TCRdb holds only the in-frame ones, with some missing. That table is the source of V, J and clone size, and D and trimming were worked out from the DNA. The sample contains about 58,000 clones, around 91% of which appear only once.

Sequenced input: peripheral blood. This sequence joins TRBV3-1 (or the pseudogene TRBV3-2) and TRBJ1-2, with D hard to call. This receptor was taken from a woman aged 55-69 years with active COVID-19. The CDR3 loop is CASSQGLGRNYGYTF. The CDR3 DNA is TGTGCCAGCAGCCAAGGTCTGGGCAGGAACTATGGCTACACCTTC.